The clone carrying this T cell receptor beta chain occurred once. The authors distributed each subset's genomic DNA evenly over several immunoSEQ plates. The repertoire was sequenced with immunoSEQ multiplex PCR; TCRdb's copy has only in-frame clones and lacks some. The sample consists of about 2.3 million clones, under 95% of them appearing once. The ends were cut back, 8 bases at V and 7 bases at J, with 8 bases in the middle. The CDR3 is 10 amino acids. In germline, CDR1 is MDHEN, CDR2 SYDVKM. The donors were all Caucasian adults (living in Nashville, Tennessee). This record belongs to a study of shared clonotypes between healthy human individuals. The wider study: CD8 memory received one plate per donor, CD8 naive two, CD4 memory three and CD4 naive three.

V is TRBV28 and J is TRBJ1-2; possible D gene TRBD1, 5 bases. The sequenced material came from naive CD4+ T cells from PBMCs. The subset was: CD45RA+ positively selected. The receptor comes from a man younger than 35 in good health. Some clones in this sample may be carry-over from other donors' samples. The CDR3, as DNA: TGTGCCAGCGGGACCTCTGGCTACACCTTC. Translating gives CASGTSGYTF.